The following is a T cell receptor (beta chain) sequence with its context. Its target antigen remains unknown. No quality values exist for individual bases; no much larger clone is one base distant. Counted from cysteine to phenylalanine, this CDR3 has 18 amino acids. Of the read, only the CDR3 DNA is kept; its 54 bases are in frame from base 1. Ends trimmed: V by 0 bases, J by 4 bases; bases unmatched to a gene: 10. CDR1 and CDR2, per the germline V gene, are MNHEY and SVGAGI. The protocol used for the library was PCR. TCRdb shows the sequencer as Illumina HiSeq 2000. TCRdb cleaned the public reads at Q25 with fastp, built clones with MiXCR and kept in-frame beta chains. Here each entry gathers all rows of one CDR3 protein and keeps the most common genes and DNA. For this sample there are tens of thousands of distinct CDR3 sequences; 45% to 55% appear just once. The ten largest clones represent around 10% of the sample.

This record belongs to a study of CDR3 diversity in severe acne (dated by TCRdb to the late 2010s). The material sequenced was blood. The receptor chain draws on TRBV6-5 and TRBJ2-1; 9 nucleotides in the junction match TRBD2. This clonotype was sampled from a male donor with severe acne vulgaris. Here the CDR3 is given as CASSYSTGALAGYNEQFF. At the DNA level, the sequence is TGTGCCAGCAGTTACTCGACCGGAGCACTAGCGGGTTACAATGAGCAGTTCTTC.